The sequence of this T cell receptor (beta chain) was determined in a study of shared clonotypes between healthy human individuals. Cells designated naive CD8 were CD45RO-negative and were positively selected for CCR7, with terminally differentiated effector memory CD45RA+ cells excluded. Here immunoSEQ multiplex PCR was the method, and the copy in TCRdb shows in-frame clones only, minus some. The profile shows roughly 2,000,000 clones, around 93% of them singletons. The CDR3 is 17 amino acids. The V gene lost 5 bases and the J gene lost 3 bases, with 21 bases spanning the gap. Germline V gives CDR1 SGHTS, CDR2 YDEGEE.

Specimen: naive CD8+ T cells from PBMCs. This clonotype originated in a man younger than 35 in good health. Some clones in this sample may be carry-over from other donors' samples. V gene TRBV5-8 combines with J gene TRBJ1-5, with a weak D call TRBD1 (6 bases). CDR3 coding DNA: TGTGCCAGCAGAGACCATTTACAGGGACTCTTCAATCAGCCCCAGCATTTT. Its protein is CASRDHLQGLFNQPQHF. Based on the CDR3 plus reference TRBV5-8 and TRBJ1-5, the full variable domain is EAGVTQSPTHLIKTRGQQATLRCSPISGHTSVYWYQQALGLGLQFLLWYDEGEERNRGNFPPRFSGRQFPNYSSELNVNALELEDSALYLCASRDHLQGLFNQPQHFGDGTRLSIL.